One sample yielded the 17 T cell receptor beta chains listed below, sequenced in a study of regulatory T cells in long-lasting Graves disease. Arm-PCR with iRepertoire HTBI primers amplified the CDR3 regions for these TCR beta libraries. Each CDR3 protein gets one entry after TCRdb re-called the multiplex PCR reads with MiXCR. The sample records fewer than 600,000 distinct CDR3 sequences, about 20% being singletons. The time point is: persistent/refractory GD, antithyroid drugs over 5 years with positive TRAb. TCR sequences were obtained from RNA taken from PBMCs. Sequencing used peripheral blood mononuclear cells (PBMCs), obtained when the disease was refractory, from a patient treated with antithyroid drugs. The receptors derive from a female donor with Graves disease.

This clonotype was seen a handful of times. This chain connects TRBV19 to TRBJ1-5; D gene unclear. The V gene lost 6 bases and the J gene lost 0 bases, with 9 bases spanning the gap. The CDR3 is 14 amino acids. The V gene's germline CDR1 is LNHDA and CDR2 SQIVND (reference sequence). CDR3 DNA: TGTGCCAGTAGCCAGCAAAATAGCAATCAGCCCCAGCATTTT. Its protein is CASSQQNSNQPQHF.

Many counts were recorded for this clonotype. This chain connects TRBV6-5 to TRBJ2-5; D is unresolved. V was trimmed by 4 bases and J by 2 bases, leaving 11 bases between them. The germline gives CDR1 MNHEY, CDR2 SVGAGI. The CDR3 length is 14 residues. The CDR3 sequence is CASSFRFGQETQYF. Written as DNA, the CDR3 is TGTGCCAGCAGTTTCAGGTTTGGGCAAGAGACCCAGTACTTC.

This sequence joins TRBV27 and TRBJ2-2; D perhaps matches TRBD2 (5 bases). This CDR3 contains 15 residues. V lost 5 bases and J 2 bases, leaving 12 bases between the germline ends. Germline V CDR1 and CDR2: MNHEY, SMNVEV (reference sequence). The CDR3 DNA reads TGTGCCAGCAGTACCTCGGGATCCAACACCGGGGAGCTGTTTTTT. Translating gives CASSTSGSNTGELFF.

In this sample, this clonotype turned up a few times. This chain joins TRBV28 and TRBJ2-5; no definite D call. CDR3 size: 14 residues. Germline CDR1 and CDR2: MDHEN and SYDVKM. The ends were cut back, 4 bases at V and 0 bases at J, with 9 bases in the middle. The CDR3 DNA is TGTGCCAGCAGTTCCCCCAGATACCAAGAGACCCAGTACTTC. This codes for CASSSPRYQETQYF.

This clonotype was observed many times. The rearrangement joins TRBV20-1 to TRBJ1-1, with D uncertain. Per the germline V gene, CDR1 is DFQATT and CDR2 is SNEGSKA (reference sequence). With 0 bases removed from V and 5 bases from J, the gap between germline ends came to 13 bases. CDR3 length: 14 amino acids. The CDR3 sequence is CSARDPGVRTEAFF. The CDR3 DNA sequence: TGCAGTGCTAGAGATCCGGGAGTAAGGACTGAAGCTTTCTTT.

Only a few counts were recorded for this clonotype. V is TRBV28 and J is TRBJ2-6, with D hard to call. The germline V gene encodes CDR1 MDHEN and CDR2 SYDVKM. V was shortened by 6 bases and J by 5 bases, with 14 bases between the two germline ends. The CDR3 consists of 15 residues. CDR3 coding DNA: TGTGCCAGCAGCTTGGCGGCGTCCAGGGCCAACGTCCTGACTTTC. It encodes CASSLAASRANVLTF.

This clonotype was counted only a few times. CDR3 DNA sequence: TGTGCCAGCAGTTTACGGGCGTCCTCTGGAAACACCATATATTTT. Residues: CASSLRASSGNTIYF. The gene calls are TRBV12-3 or TRBV12-4 and TRBJ1-3; D is ambiguous. With 2 bases removed from V and 0 bases from J, the gap between germline ends came to 8 bases. CDR3 length: 15 amino acids.

This clonotype showed up many times. The V gene is TRBV12-3 or TRBV12-4, the J gene TRBJ2-7; 9 nucleotides align to TRBD2. The CDR3 has 14 amino acids. The J segment lost 7 bases and the V segment lost 3 bases, leaving 7 bases of the junction unmatched. For the CDR3, the DNA is TGTGCCAGCAGTTTCGGCGGGGGGGCTGGGGAGCAGTACTTC. As protein: CASSFGGGAGEQYF.

In nucleotides, the CDR3 is TGTGCCAGCAGCGCTGCCGGTATGGCCGCCGGCTACACCTTC. Encoded protein: CASSAAGMAAGYTF. The J gene is TRBJ1-2, the V gene TRBV9; D unresolved. Germline assignment: CDR1 SGDLS and CDR2 YYNGEE. V was trimmed by 3 bases and J by 8 bases, leaving 17 bases between them. The CDR3 runs 14 residues.

This clonotype was counted ten times or more. This chain connects TRBV15 to TRBJ2-7, with no clear D. Per germline, CDR1 LNHNV and CDR2 YYDKDF (reference sequence). The V and J ends lost 3 bases and 3 bases respectively, with 9 bases between them. The CDR3 runs to 13 residues. DNA of the CDR3: TGTGCCACCAGCAGGACAAGAATCTACGAGCAGTACTTC. It yields the protein CATSRTRIYEQYF. Complete variable domain (other parts from reference TRBV15 and TRBJ2-7): DAMVIQNPRYQVTQFGKPVTLSCSQTLNHNVMYWYQQKSSQAPKLLFHYYDKDFNNEADTPDNFQSRRPNTSFCFLDIRSPGLGDTAMYLCATSRTRIYEQYFGPGTRLTVT.

The J gene is TRBJ2-7, the V gene TRBV6-1, with TRBD1 identical over 9 bases. CDR1 and CDR2 from the germline V gene are MNHNS and SASEGT. With V trimmed by 3 bases and J by 6 bases, 9 bases remained unmatched. The CDR3 is 15 residues long. CDR3 loop: CASSDPGQGGGEQYF. CDR3 in DNA: TGTGCCAGCAGTGATCCGGGACAGGGAGGTGGCGAGCAGTACTTC.

This clonotype was picked up many times. The V call is TRBV28, the J call TRBJ2-3, with D possibly called TRBD1 or TRBD2 (5 bases each). Between the trimmed V and J ends, which lost 4 bases and 2 bases, there was a span of 22 bases. Germline lookup yields CDR1 MDHEN and CDR2 SYDVKM. The CDR3 has 18 residues. The CDR3 region is CASSSQSLTGPHTDTQYF. CDR3 nucleotide sequence: TGTGCCAGCAGTTCCCAATCCCTAACGGGACCACACACAGATACGCAGTATTTT.

V and J are TRBV5-8 and TRBJ1-5; no reliable D call. CDR1 and CDR2 (germline): SGHTS, YDEGEE. The CDR3 is 15 amino acids. The V end lost 0 bases, the J end lost 5 bases, and 12 bases lay between the germline ends. CDR3: CASSLGQPRDQPQHF. The DNA for the CDR3 is TGTGCCAGCAGCTTGGGACAACCTCGGGATCAGCCCCAGCATTTT.

The sample holds a few counts of this clonotype. The chain carries TRBV2 and TRBJ1-3; D unresolved. This CDR3 has 15 residues. Trimming shortened V by 6 bases and J by 2 bases, and 14 bases separated the two germline ends. Germline lookup yields CDR1 SNHLY and CDR2 FYNNEI. The CDR3 here is CASSLVGITGNTIYF. CDR3 nucleotides: TGTGCCAGCAGCTTAGTTGGAATAACTGGAAACACCATATATTTT.

This clonotype was seen many times. V and J are TRBV2 and TRBJ2-7; D is perhaps TRBD1 (5 bases). Germline V gene sequence: CDR1 SNHLY, CDR2 FYNNEI. V was cut by 11 bases and J by 5 bases, with 22 bases left in between. The CDR3 runs to 14 residues. Written as DNA, the CDR3 is TGTGCCGGCAAGGGATCTTGGGGCCCCCACGAGCAGTACTTC. This translates into CAGKGSWGPHEQYF.

This clonotype was detected ten times or more. The V and J genes are TRBV2 and TRBJ1-6; no clear D gene. V was clipped by 6 bases and J by 5 bases, with 8 bases between them. The CDR3 runs 13 residues. Germline V CDR1 and CDR2: SNHLY, FYNNEI. CDR3 sequence: CASRRNNNSPLHF. In DNA, the CDR3 is TGTGCCAGCAGACGGAATAATAATTCACCCCTCCACTTT.

This clonotype was counted at least ten times. J is TRBJ1-5 and V is TRBV20-1; TRBD1 is a possible D gene (6 bases). The CDR3 runs to 12 residues. In germline, CDR1 is DFQATT, CDR2 SNEGSKA (reference sequence). Trimming left V 6 bases short and J 5 bases short, with 11 bases between. The CDR3 spells CSAAGGDQPQHF. DNA for the CDR3: TGCAGTGCCGCGGGGGGCGATCAGCCCCAGCATTTT.